These 16 T cell receptor beta chains came from one sample sequenced in a study of T cell repertoires in cytomegalovirus infection. TCRdb analysed the reads with MiXCR anew, one entry per CDR3 protein. Here the sample spans about 130,000 distinct CDR3 sequences, about 10% being singletons. Sequenced material: PBMCs. The receptor set was obtained from a human donor in good health (CMV status not recorded). Some clones in this sample may be carry-over from other donors' samples.

This clonotype has a count of ten or more. The chain employs TRBV7-8 and TRBJ2-3; the match to TRBD2 covers 10 bases. CDR1 is SGHVS, CDR2 FQNEAQ, per germline. CDR3 length equals 16 residues. The V gene end was trimmed by 1 base and the J gene end by 2 bases; junction bases not matched to a gene: 3. The CDR3 loop is CASSLGLAGDTDTQYF. DNA of the CDR3: TGTGCCAGCAGCTTAGGCCTAGCGGGGGACACAGATACGCAGTATTTT.

This clonotype was seen only a few times. The chain links TRBV20-1 to TRBJ1-5; a possible D gene is TRBD1 (5 bases). V was clipped by 5 bases and J by 2 bases, with 10 bases between them. Germline V gene data show CDR1 as DFQATT and CDR2 as SNEGSKA (reference sequence). The CDR3 consists of 13 residues. This CDR3 reads CSAGGRGNQPQHF. As DNA, the CDR3 is TGCAGTGCTGGAGGCAGGGGCAATCAGCCCCAGCATTTT.

This clonotype was observed a few times. The V call is TRBV5-1, the J call TRBJ1-1, with D tentatively TRBD1 (6 bases). The CDR3 is made up of 13 amino acids. With 0 bases removed from V and 7 bases from J, the gap between germline ends came to 10 bases. The germline V gene has CDR1 SGHRS and CDR2 YFSETQ. The CDR3 reads CASSLEQGIEAFF. For the CDR3, the DNA is TGCGCCAGCAGCTTGGAACAGGGTATTGAAGCTTTCTTT.

This chain uses TRBV18 with TRBJ1-1, with unresolved D. This CDR3 is built from 15 residues. V lost 5 bases to trimming and J lost 3 bases, with 16 bases between them. Germline CDR1 is KGHSH and CDR2 is LQKENI. CDR3 in amino acids: CASSSLDMEDTEAFF. The DNA for the CDR3 is TGTGCCAGCTCATCCCTAGACATGGAGGACACTGAAGCTTTCTTT. The full variable domain, with the rest looked up from reference TRBV18 and TRBJ1-1, is NAGVMQNPRHLVRRRGQEARLRCSPMKGHSHVYWYRQLPEEGLKFMVYLQKENIIDESGMPKERFSAEFPKEGPSILRIQQVVRGDSAAYFCASSSLDMEDTEAFFGQGTRLTVV.

This clonotype was seen many times. This rearrangement joins TRBV7-6 to TRBJ2-7; 7 positions match TRBD2. The CDR3 length is 14 residues. In germline, CDR1 is SGHVS, CDR2 FNYEAQ. With V trimmed by 4 bases and J by 3 bases, 6 bases remained unmatched. The CDR3 DNA sequence: TGTGCCAGCAGCTCCGGACTAGTGAACTACGAGCAGTACTTC. This sequence encodes CASSSGLVNYEQYF.

V usage is TRBV27 and J usage is TRBJ1-5, with D hard to call. The V gene's germline CDR1 is MNHEY and CDR2 SMNVEV (reference sequence). V was clipped by 6 bases and J by 3 bases, with 24 bases between them. This CDR3 is built from 18 residues. DNA of the CDR3: TGTGCCAGCAGGAAGCCTCCCGAAGTGGACCCGATCAATCAGCCCCAGCATTTT. This sequence encodes CASRKPPEVDPINQPQHF.

This clonotype showed up many times. The chain joins TRBV5-6 to TRBJ1-5, with D perhaps matching TRBD1 (5 bases). The V gene's germline CDR1 is SGHDT and CDR2 YYEEEE. V dropped 4 bases and J dropped 4 bases, with 15 bases sitting between them. There are 15 residues in the CDR3. The CDR3 DNA sequence: TGTGCCAGCAGCCGACGGGACGTCGCTAATCAGCCCCAGCATTTT. This gives the protein CASSRRDVANQPQHF.

This clonotype appeared a few times. This sequence joins TRBV28 and TRBJ2-7; TRBD1 matches 10 bases. This CDR3 has 15 amino acids. Germline-derived CDR1 and CDR2 are MDHEN and SYDVKM. V lost 4 bases, J lost 8 bases, and 11 bases stayed unmatched. CDR3 region: CASSSPGTGVAKQYF. Here the CDR3 DNA reads TGTGCCAGCAGTTCCCCCGGGACAGGGGTCGCGAAGCAGTACTTC.

The chain uses TRBV5-1 and TRBJ2-1; TRBD2 agrees at 11 bases. This CDR3 region has 16 residues. V dropped 5 bases and J dropped 4; count of bases not matched to a gene: 8. The germline gives CDR1 SGHRS, CDR2 YFSETQ. CDR3 region: CASSPTSGGKYNEQFF. For the CDR3, the DNA is TGCGCCAGCAGTCCTACTAGCGGGGGTAAATACAATGAGCAGTTCTTC.

This clonotype was observed a few times. V gene TRBV5-1 combines with J gene TRBJ1-1; D is unclear. The germline V and J ends were trimmed by 2 bases and 0 bases, with 11 bases remaining between them. The CDR3 consists of 15 residues. In germline, CDR1 is SGHRS, CDR2 YFSETQ. The CDR3, as DNA: TGCGCCAGCAGCTTTATCGCAGGCATGAACACTGAAGCTTTCTTT. It codes for CASSFIAGMNTEAFF.

This clonotype was detected a few times. This sequence joins TRBV2 and TRBJ2-2; D could derive from TRBD1 or TRBD2 (5 bases each). The CDR3 is made up of 15 amino acids. Germline V gives CDR1 SNHLY, CDR2 FYNNEI. Trimming took 2 bases from V and 4 from J, leaving 11 bases between them. CDR3 nucleotide sequence: TGTGCCAGCAGTGAATCCGGGGCCCCCACCGGGGAGCTGTTTTTT. Its protein is CASSESGAPTGELFF.

This clonotype has ten or more counts. V and J are TRBV7-9 and TRBJ2-1; the D is unclear. V lost 1 base, J lost 6 bases, and 10 bases lay in between. There are 14 residues in the CDR3. Germline lookup yields CDR1 SEHNR and CDR2 FQNEAQ (reference sequence). The CDR3, as DNA: TGTGCCAGCAGCTTAGATTTTAATATCAATGAGCAGTTCTTC. Residues: CASSLDFNINEQFF.

This clonotype was recorded many times. V gene TRBV7-2 combines with J gene TRBJ2-3; 8 bases align to TRBD2. With 1 base clipped from V and 2 bases from J, the junction kept 5 bases outside the gene matches. Per germline, CDR1 SGHTA and CDR2 FQGNSA. There are 16 residues in the CDR3. The CDR3 DNA follows: TGTGCCAGCAGCTTAGAGGCGGGGGGTAACACAGATACGCAGTATTTT. Translation gives CASSLEAGGNTDTQYF.

At least ten counts were recorded for this clonotype. CDR3 residues: CASSWDLASNSPLHF. CDR3 DNA: TGTGCCAGCAGTTGGGACCTCGCCTCGAATTCACCCCTCCACTTT. V and J are TRBV6-5 and TRBJ1-6, with a weak D call TRBD1 (5 bases). V lost 4 bases and J lost 7, with 14 bases in between. This CDR3 is 15 amino acids long. Germline V gene lookup returns CDR1 MNHEY and CDR2 SVGAGI.

This clonotype was found many times. The junction departs from germline at one end; a sequencing error may be responsible. The CDR3 DNA follows: TGTGCCAGCTCACCGGGACCGGAGAACCAGTACTTC. Amino acids: CASSPGPENQYF. The chain couples TRBV18 to TRBJ2-5; D may correspond to TRBD1 or TRBD2 (5 bases each). CDR3 length equals 12 residues. Germline assignment: CDR1 KGHSH and CDR2 LQKENI.

This clonotype was observed a handful of times. The J gene is TRBJ1-1, the V gene TRBV5-1; 9 bases are a match to TRBD1. CDR1 is SGHRS and CDR2 is YFSETQ in the germline V gene. J was trimmed by 0 bases and V by 4 bases; bases with no gene match: 7. This CDR3 has 16 amino acids. The CDR3: CASSTGTGRLNTEAFF. CDR3 nucleotide sequence: TGCGCCAGCAGCACGGGGACAGGGAGGTTGAACACTGAAGCTTTCTTT.